These 9 T cell receptor beta chains originate from one sample sequenced in a study of T-cell reconstitution after alpha-beta-depleted transplantation in children. Unique molecular identifiers were incorporated during preparation of the TCRbeta library. TCRdb redid the calling of the PCR reads with MiXCR, one entry per CDR3 protein. The sample contains about 500,000 distinct CDR3 sequences, about an eighth of which appear only once. This material consisted of PBMCs, mostly from graft donor cells, taken 180 days after TCRalphabeta/CD19-depleted stem cell transplant. The source of these receptors is a female patient aged 2 to 10 who had a stem cell transplant for aplastic anemia, so the T cells may come from the graft donor.

The gene calls are TRBV6-5 and TRBJ1-5, with 12 bases that match TRBD1. Losses at the gene ends were 2 bases for V and 3 bases for J; bases not matched to a gene: 5. This CDR3 spans 17 amino acids. Germline V gives CDR1 MNHEY, CDR2 SVGAGI. This CDR3 reads CASSYVPGQGANQPQHF. The CDR3, as DNA: TGTGCCAGCAGTTACGTGCCGGGACAGGGGGCCAATCAGCCCCAGCATTTT.

Ten or more counts support this clonotype. The genes are TRBV27 and TRBJ2-1; 13 nucleotides match TRBD2. The CDR3 sequence is 17 residues long. V lost 2 bases to trimming and J lost 4 bases; unmatched junction nucleotides: 5. Germline assignment: CDR1 MNHEY and CDR2 SMNVEV (reference sequence). The CDR3 sequence is CASSLPGLAGVYNEQFF. CDR3 coding DNA: TGTGCCAGCAGTTTACCCGGACTAGCGGGAGTTTACAATGAGCAGTTCTTC.

V gene TRBV7-2 combines with J gene TRBJ2-2; perhaps TRBD2 as D (6 bases). Per germline, CDR1 SGHTA and CDR2 FQGNSA. Deletions cut 6 bases from V and 5 bases from J, with 10 bases between. CDR3 length: 13 residues. The CDR3, as DNA: TGTGCCAGCAGGGAGGGAGGAACCGGGGAGCTGTTTTTT. Translation gives CASREGGTGELFF.

This clonotype showed up just a few times. The chain is built from TRBV3-1 and TRBJ2-6; D gene unclear. The CDR3 is made up of 16 amino acids. CDR1 LGHDT and CDR2 YNNKEL come from the germline V gene (reference sequence). Trimming stripped 0 bases from V and 0 bases from J, with 6 bases between. In DNA, the CDR3 is TGTGCCAGCAGCCAAGACTGGGACTCTGGGGCCAACGTCCTGACTTTC. Its protein is CASSQDWDSGANVLTF.

This clonotype was seen a handful of times. The chain joins TRBV9 to TRBJ1-6; D unclear. The V gene's germline CDR1 is SGDLS and CDR2 YYNGEE. Trimming left V 4 bases short and J 10 bases short, with 12 bases between. This CDR3 spans 13 amino acids. The DNA of the CDR3 is TGTGCCAGCAGCTCCCGCCTCGGCTCACCCCTCCACTTT. This codes for CASSSRLGSPLHF.

V usage is TRBV5-6 and J usage is TRBJ2-3; D is ambiguous. V was trimmed by 1 base and J by 4 bases, leaving 7 bases between them. CDR1 is SGHDT, CDR2 YYEEEE, per germline. The CDR3 is 13 residues long. The CDR3 bases are TGTGCCAGCAGCTTGTTTCACCCAGATACGCAGTATTTT. This gives the protein CASSLFHPDTQYF.

A remark on this clonotype: A clone one base away is much larger, so this may be a read error. The V gene is TRBV20-1, the J gene TRBJ1-1; D is ambiguous. The germline V gene has CDR1 DFQATT and CDR2 SNEGSKA (reference sequence). This CDR3 contains 12 residues. CDR3 residues: CSAPIFNTESFF. The CDR3 DNA reads as TGCAGTGCCCCGATTTTCAACACTGAATCTTTCTTT.

This clonotype has ten or more counts. V gene TRBV14 combines with J gene TRBJ1-1; D is undetermined. Trimming took 0 bases from V and 8 from J, leaving 16 bases between them. CDR3 size: 15 residues. Germline CDR1 and CDR2: SGHDN and FVKESK. The CDR3 here is CASSQEVLYRSEAFF. For the CDR3, the DNA is TGTGCCAGCAGCCAAGAGGTACTTTACCGCTCCGAAGCTTTCTTT.

This chain links TRBV4-2 with TRBJ2-7; 7 bases map to TRBD2. V lost 0 bases to trimming and J lost 4 bases; unmatched junction nucleotides: 6. Per germline, CDR1 LGHNA and CDR2 YNFKEQ. The CDR3 covers 15 residues. CDR3 region: CASSQDIRGGYEQYF. CDR3 nucleotides: TGTGCCAGCAGCCAAGATATCCGGGGAGGGTACGAGCAGTACTTC.